In this sample, the clone carrying this TCR beta chain turned up a few times. Antigen: not known. It was with a sample-barcoded 5' primer and a J-beta primer mix that a second PCR of about 6 to 11 cycles was run. TCRdb re-called the 5' RACE reads through MiXCR, storing one row per CDR3 protein. This table has about 1.8 million distinct CDR3 sequences, about 49% appearing once. After removal of 3 bases from V and 9 bases from J, the junction contained 15 bases not matched to a gene. CDR3 length equals 17 residues. Germline V gene sequence: CDR1 ENHRY, CDR2 SYGVKD. This sample is part of a study of blood T cells in healthy people across ages. Notes on the study in general: PBMCs that were unsorted prevented a conclusive naive versus antigen-experienced comparison. The study regarded diversity estimates from one million T cells as underestimates. TCR beta diversity, measured per million T cells, fell in a roughly linear way with age.

The rearrangement links TRBV10-3 to TRBJ1-5; the match to TRBD1 covers 9 bases. Material for sequencing was blood. The receptor was derived from a woman aged 40 to 50 in good health. CDR3 region: CAISDPGQGLETLPQHF. Here the CDR3 DNA reads TGTGCCATCAGTGACCCTGGACAGGGGCTTGAAACCCTGCCCCAGCATTTT.